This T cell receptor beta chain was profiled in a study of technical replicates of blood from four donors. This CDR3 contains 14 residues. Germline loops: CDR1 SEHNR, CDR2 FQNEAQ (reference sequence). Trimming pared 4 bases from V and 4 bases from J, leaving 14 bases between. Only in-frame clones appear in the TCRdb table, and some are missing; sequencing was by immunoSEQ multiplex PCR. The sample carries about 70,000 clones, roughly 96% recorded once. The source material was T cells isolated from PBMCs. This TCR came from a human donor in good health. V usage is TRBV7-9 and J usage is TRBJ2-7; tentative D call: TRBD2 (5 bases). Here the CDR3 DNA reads TGTGCCAGCAGCTCCCCGGGATCGGGATACGAGCAGTACTTC. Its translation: CASSSPGSGYEQYF.